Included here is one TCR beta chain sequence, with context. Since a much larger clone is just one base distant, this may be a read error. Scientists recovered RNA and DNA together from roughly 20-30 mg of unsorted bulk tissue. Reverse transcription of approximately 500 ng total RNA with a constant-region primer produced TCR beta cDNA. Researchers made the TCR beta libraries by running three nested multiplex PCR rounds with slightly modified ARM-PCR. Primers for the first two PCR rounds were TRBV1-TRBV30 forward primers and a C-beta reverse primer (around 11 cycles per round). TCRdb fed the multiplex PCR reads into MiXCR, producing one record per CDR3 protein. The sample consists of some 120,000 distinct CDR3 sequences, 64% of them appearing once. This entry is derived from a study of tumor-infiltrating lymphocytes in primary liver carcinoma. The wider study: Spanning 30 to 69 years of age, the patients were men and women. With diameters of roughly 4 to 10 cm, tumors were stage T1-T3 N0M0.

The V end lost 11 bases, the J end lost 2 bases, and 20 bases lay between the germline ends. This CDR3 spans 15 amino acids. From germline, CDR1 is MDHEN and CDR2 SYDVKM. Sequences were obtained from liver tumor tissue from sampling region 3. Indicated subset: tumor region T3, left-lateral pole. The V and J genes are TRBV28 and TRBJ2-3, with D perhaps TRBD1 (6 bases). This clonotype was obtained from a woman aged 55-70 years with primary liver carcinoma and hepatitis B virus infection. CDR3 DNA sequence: TGTGCCTGTGTAGGGGACATGGATACCACAGATACGCAGTATTTT. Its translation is CACVGDMDTTDTQYF. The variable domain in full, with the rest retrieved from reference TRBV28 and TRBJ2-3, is DVKVTQSSRYLVKRTGEKVFLECVQDMDHENMFWYRQDPGLGLRLIYFSYDVKMKEKGDIPEGYSVSREKKERFSLILESASTNQTSMYLCACVGDMDTTDTQYFGPGTRLTVL.